What follows are 9 T cell receptor beta chains derived from one specimen sequenced in a study of human T cells and chemical hapten exposure. Extraction yielded total RNA from whole blood (unfractionated). TCRdb redid the calling of the 5' RACE reads with MiXCR, one entry per CDR3 protein. This table holds roughly 81,000 distinct CDR3 sequences, about 8.4% found once. The receptors here all came from a male donor in good health.

This clonotype was seen repeatedly, ten times or more. The chain recombines TRBV20-1 with TRBJ2-3; 13 bases line up with TRBD2. J was trimmed by 6 bases and V by 3 bases; bases with no gene match: 15. Per germline, CDR1 DFQATT and CDR2 SNEGSKA (reference sequence). This CDR3 contains 18 residues. CDR3 in DNA: TGCAGTGCTAGGGGACAGGGGTTTTCGACTAGCGGGGGGGATACGCAGTATTTT. Protein sequence: CSARGQGFSTSGGDTQYF.

This clonotype has just a few counts. The V and J genes are TRBV2 and TRBJ2-7; 11 positions match TRBD2. Germline V lookup: CDR1 SNHLY, CDR2 FYNNEI. The CDR3 totals 14 residues. V shed 8 bases, J shed 7 bases, and the junction held 10 bases outside the gene matches. This CDR3 is CASVGTSGGWEQYF. The DNA of the CDR3 is TGTGCCAGCGTGGGGACTAGCGGAGGGTGGGAGCAGTACTTC.

This clonotype was counted at least ten times. The chain carries TRBV12-3 or TRBV12-4 and TRBJ2-7; maybe TRBD2 (5 bases). Between the trimmed V and J ends, which lost 3 bases and 9 bases, there was a span of 12 bases. CDR3 length equals 12 residues. CDR3 sequence reads: CASSLRGRGQYF. The CDR3 nucleotides are TGTGCCAGCAGTTTGCGAGGGAGAGGGCAGTACTTC.

This clonotype was counted many times. The chain couples TRBV18 to TRBJ1-5, with no clear D. Germline CDR1 is KGHSH and CDR2 is LQKENI. The CDR3 has 16 residues. V was pared by 2 bases and J by 6 bases, with 17 bases between. CDR3: CASSPSGPAEGQPQHF. Written as DNA, the CDR3 is TGTGCCAGCTCACCAAGTGGCCCGGCCGAGGGTCAGCCCCAGCATTTT.

This clonotype was observed at least ten times. The V gene is TRBV20-1, the J gene TRBJ1-3; maybe TRBD1 (6 bases). V lost 0 bases to trimming and J lost 4 bases, with 7 bases between them. CDR1 DFQATT and CDR2 SNEGSKA come from the germline V gene (reference sequence). The CDR3 extends over 13 amino acids. CDR3 in amino acids: CSAREGGGNTIYF. As DNA, the CDR3 is TGCAGTGCTAGAGAAGGGGGAGGAAACACCATATATTTT.

This chain joins TRBV18 and TRBJ1-5; 9 bases match TRBD1. This CDR3 comprises 16 residues. Trimming at V came to 2 bases and at J to 1 base, leaving 3 bases not matched to a gene. The V gene's germline CDR1 is KGHSH and CDR2 LQKENI. CDR3 sequence: CASSPGQGSSNQPQHF. The CDR3 region has the DNA TGTGCCAGCTCACCAGGACAGGGGTCGAGCAATCAGCCCCAGCATTTT.

The rearrangement joins TRBV27 to TRBJ2-4, with D tentatively TRBD1 or TRBD2 (5 bases each). V lost 5 bases and J lost 2, with 10 bases in between. Germline loops: CDR1 MNHEY, CDR2 SMNVEV (reference sequence). This CDR3 spans 14 amino acids. The CDR3 reads CASSAPGPKNIQYF. CDR3 DNA: TGTGCCAGCAGTGCTCCGGGGCCCAAAAACATTCAGTACTTC.

This clonotype was observed many times. The genes are TRBV7-2 and TRBJ1-1; tentatively, D is TRBD1 (5 bases). V lost 1 base and J lost 4, with 10 bases in between. Germline V gives CDR1 SGHTA, CDR2 FQGNSA. The CDR3 extends over 14 amino acids. This chain's CDR3 is CASSLVQGGTEAFF. The CDR3 bases are TGTGCCAGCAGCTTAGTTCAGGGAGGCACTGAAGCTTTCTTT.

The V call is TRBV27, the J call TRBJ1-5, with 9 bases lining up with TRBD1. This CDR3 comprises 14 residues. With V trimmed by 9 bases and J by 4 bases, 7 bases remained unmatched. CDR1 is MNHEY, CDR2 SMNVEV, per germline (reference sequence). The CDR3 here is CARSLGQGNQPQHF. The CDR3 coding sequence is TGTGCCAGAAGTCTAGGACAGGGGAATCAGCCCCAGCATTTT.